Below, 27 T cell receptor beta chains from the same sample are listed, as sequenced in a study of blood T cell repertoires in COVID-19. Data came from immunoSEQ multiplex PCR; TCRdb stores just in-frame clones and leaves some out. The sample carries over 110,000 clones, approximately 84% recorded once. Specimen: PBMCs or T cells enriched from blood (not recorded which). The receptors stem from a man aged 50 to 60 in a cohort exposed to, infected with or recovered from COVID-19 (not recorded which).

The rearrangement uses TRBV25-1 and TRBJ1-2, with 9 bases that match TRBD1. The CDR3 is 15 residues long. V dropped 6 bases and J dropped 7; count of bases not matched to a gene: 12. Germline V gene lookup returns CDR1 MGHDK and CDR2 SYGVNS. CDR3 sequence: CASSYNPGTGTGYTF. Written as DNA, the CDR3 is TGTGCCAGCAGCTACAACCCCGGGACAGGGACTGGCTACACCTTC.

The CDR3 region has the DNA TGCGCCAGCAGCTCGGGACAGGGGGCAAAGGGGTCCTACGAGCAGTACTTC. Translating it yields CASSSGQGAKGSYEQYF. The gene calls are TRBV5-1 and TRBJ2-7, with TRBD1 identical over 12 bases. The CDR3 totals 17 residues. Germline V CDR1 and CDR2: SGHRS, YFSETQ. V trimming: 3 bases; J trimming: 1 base; junction bases outside the gene matches: 8.

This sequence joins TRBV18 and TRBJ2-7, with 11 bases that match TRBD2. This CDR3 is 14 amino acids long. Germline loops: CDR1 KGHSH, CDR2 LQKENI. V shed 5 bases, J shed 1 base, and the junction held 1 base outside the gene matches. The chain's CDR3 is CASSGTSGSYEQYF. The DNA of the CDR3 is TGTGCCAGCTCAGGGACTAGCGGTTCCTACGAGCAGTACTTC.

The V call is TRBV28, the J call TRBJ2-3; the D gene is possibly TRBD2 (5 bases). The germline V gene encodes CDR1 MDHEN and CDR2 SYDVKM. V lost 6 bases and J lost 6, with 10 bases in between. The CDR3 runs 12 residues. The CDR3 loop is CASRTITDTQYF. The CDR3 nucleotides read TGTGCCAGCAGGACTATTACGGATACGCAGTATTTT.

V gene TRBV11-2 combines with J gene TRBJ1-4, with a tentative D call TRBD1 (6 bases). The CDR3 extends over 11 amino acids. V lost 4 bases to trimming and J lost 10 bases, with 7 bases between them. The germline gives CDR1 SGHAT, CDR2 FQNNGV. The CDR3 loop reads CASSSDRKLFF. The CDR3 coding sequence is TGTGCCAGCAGCTCGGACAGAAAACTGTTTTTT.

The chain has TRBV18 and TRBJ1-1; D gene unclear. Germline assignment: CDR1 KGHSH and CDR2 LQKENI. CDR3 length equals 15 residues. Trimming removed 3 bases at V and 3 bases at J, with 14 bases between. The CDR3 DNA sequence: TGTGCCAGCTCACCTATGGTAGGGCGGGACACTGAAGCTTTCTTT. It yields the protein CASSPMVGRDTEAFF.

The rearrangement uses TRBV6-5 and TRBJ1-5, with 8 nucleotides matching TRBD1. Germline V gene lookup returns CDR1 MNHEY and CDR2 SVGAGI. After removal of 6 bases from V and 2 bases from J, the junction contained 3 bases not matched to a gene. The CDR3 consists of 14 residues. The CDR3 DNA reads TGTGCCAGCAGACCACAGGGGGGCAATCAGCCCCAGCATTTT. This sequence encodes CASRPQGGNQPQHF.

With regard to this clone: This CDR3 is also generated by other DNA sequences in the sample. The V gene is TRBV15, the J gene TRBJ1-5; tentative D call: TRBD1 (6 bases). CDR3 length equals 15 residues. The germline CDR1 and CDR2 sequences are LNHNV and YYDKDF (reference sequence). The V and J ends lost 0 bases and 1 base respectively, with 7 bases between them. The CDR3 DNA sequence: TGTGCCACCAGCAGAGATGGGGGCAGCAATCAGCCCCAGCATTTT. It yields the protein CATSRDGGSNQPQHF. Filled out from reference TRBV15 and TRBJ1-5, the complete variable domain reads DAMVIQNPRYQVTQFGKPVTLSCSQTLNHNVMYWYQQKSSQAPKLLFHYYDKDFNNEADTPDNFQSRRPNTSFCFLDIRSPGLGDTAMYLCATSRDGGSNQPQHFGDGTRLSIL.

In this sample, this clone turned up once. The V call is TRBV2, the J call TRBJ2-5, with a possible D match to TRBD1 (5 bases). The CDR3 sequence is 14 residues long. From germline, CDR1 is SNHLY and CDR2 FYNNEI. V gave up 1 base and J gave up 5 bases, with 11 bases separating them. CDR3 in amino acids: CASSEEGVGETQYF. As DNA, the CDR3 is TGTGCCAGCAGTGAAGAAGGGGTCGGGGAGACCCAGTACTTC.

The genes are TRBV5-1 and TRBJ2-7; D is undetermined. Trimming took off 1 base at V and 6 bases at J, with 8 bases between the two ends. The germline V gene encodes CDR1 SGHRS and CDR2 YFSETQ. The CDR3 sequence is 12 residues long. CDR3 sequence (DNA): TGCGCCAGCAGCTTGAGCATTCGCGAGCAGTACTTC. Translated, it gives CASSLSIREQYF.

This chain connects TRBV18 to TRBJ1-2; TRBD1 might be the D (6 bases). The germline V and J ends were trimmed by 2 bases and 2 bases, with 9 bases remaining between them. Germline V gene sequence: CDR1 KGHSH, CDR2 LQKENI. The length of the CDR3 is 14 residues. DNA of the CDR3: TGTGCCAGCTCACCAGGACAGTCCAACTATGGCTACACCTTC. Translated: CASSPGQSNYGYTF.

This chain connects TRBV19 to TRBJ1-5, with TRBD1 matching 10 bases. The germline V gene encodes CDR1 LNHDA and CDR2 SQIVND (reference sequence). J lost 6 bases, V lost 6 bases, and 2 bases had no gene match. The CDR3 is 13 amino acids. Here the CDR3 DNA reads TGTGCCAGTAGAGGACAGGGGGGTCAGCCCCAGCATTTT. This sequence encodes CASRGQGGQPQHF.

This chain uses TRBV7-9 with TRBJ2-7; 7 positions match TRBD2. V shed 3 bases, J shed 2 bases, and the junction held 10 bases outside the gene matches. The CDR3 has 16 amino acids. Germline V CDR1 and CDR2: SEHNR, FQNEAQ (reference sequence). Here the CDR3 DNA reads TGTGCCAGCAGCTTCCATGAGGGGAGGGGTACCTACGAGCAGTACTTC. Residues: CASSFHEGRGTYEQYF.

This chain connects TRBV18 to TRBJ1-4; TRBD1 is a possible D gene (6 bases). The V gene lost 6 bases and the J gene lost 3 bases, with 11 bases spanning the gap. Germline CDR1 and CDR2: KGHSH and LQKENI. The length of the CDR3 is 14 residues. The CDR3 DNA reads TGTGCCAGCTCGAACAGGGACCCTAATGAAAAACTGTTTTTT. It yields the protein CASSNRDPNEKLFF. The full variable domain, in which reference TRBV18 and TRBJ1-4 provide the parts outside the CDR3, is NAGVMQNPRHLVRRRGQEARLRCSPMKGHSHVYWYRQLPEEGLKFMVYLQKENIIDESGMPKERFSAEFPKEGPSILRIQQVVRGDSAAYFCASSNRDPNEKLFFGSGTQLSVL.

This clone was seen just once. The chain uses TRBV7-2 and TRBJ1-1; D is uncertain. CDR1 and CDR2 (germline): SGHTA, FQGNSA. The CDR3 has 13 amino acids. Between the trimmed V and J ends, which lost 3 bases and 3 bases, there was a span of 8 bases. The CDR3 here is CASSFGRDTEAFF. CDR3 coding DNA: TGTGCCAGCAGCTTTGGCCGGGACACTGAAGCTTTCTTT.

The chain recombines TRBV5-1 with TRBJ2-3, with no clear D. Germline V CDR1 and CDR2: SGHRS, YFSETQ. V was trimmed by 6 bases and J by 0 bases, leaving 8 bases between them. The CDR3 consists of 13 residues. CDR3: CASTIPSTDTQYF. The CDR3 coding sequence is TGCGCCAGCACTATCCCTAGCACAGATACGCAGTATTTT.

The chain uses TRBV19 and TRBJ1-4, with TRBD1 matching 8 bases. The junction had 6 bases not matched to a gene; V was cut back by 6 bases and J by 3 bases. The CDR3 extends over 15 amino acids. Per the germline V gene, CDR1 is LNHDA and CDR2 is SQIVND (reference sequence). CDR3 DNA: TGTGCCAGTAGGATGACAGGGGCGCCTAATGAAAAACTGTTTTTT. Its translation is CASRMTGAPNEKLFF. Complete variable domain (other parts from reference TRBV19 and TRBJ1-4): DGGITQSPKYLFRKEGQNVTLSCEQNLNHDAMYWYRQDPGQGLRLIYYSQIVNDFQKGDIAEGYSVSREKKESFPLTVTSAQKNPTAFYLCASRMTGAPNEKLFFGSGTQLSVL.

CDR3 DNA sequence: TGTGCCAGTAGTAGGTTGGCGTCGGGGGTTTCGACTAGCGGCACCAAGCAGTTCTTC. It translates to CASSRLASGVSTSGTKQFF. The chain is built from TRBV19 and TRBJ2-1; 9 nucleotides align to TRBD2. The V gene's germline CDR1 is LNHDA and CDR2 SQIVND (reference sequence). V shed 4 bases and J 11 bases; nucleotides not matched to a gene: 24. This CDR3 region has 19 residues.

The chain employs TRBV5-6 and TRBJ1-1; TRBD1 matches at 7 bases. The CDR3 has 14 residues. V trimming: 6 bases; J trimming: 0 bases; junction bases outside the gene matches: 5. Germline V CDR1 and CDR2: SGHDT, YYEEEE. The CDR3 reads CASIGDSMNTEAFF. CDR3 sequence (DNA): TGTGCCAGCATCGGGGACAGCATGAACACTGAAGCTTTCTTT. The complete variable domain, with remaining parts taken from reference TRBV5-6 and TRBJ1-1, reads DAGVTQSPTHLIKTRGQQVTLRCSPKSGHDTVSWYQQALGQGPQFIFQYYEEEERQRGNFPDRFSGHQFPNYSSELNVNALLLGDSALYLCASIGDSMNTEAFFGQGTRLTVV.

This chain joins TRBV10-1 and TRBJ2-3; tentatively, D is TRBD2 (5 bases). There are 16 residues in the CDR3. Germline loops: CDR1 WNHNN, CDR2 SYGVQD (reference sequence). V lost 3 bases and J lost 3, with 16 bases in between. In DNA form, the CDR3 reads TGCGCCAGCAGTGAATCTAAGGTCGGCGGGACAGATACGCAGTATTTT. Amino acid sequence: CASSESKVGGTDTQYF.

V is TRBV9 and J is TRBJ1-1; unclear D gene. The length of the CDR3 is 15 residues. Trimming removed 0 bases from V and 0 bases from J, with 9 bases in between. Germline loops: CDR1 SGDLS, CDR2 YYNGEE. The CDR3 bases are TGTGCCAGCAGCGTAGGAATCGCAGTGAACACTGAAGCTTTCTTT. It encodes CASSVGIAVNTEAFF.

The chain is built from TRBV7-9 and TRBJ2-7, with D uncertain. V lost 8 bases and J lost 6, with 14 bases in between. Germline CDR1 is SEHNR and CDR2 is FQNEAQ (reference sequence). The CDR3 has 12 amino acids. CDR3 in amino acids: CASSSLVLEQYF. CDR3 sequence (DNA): TGTGCCAGCTCCTCCCTGGTACTCGAGCAGTACTTC.

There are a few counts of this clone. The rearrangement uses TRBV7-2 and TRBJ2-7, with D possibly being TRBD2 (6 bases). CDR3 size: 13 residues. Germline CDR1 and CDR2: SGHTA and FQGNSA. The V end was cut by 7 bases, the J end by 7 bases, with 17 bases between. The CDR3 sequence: CASTQLASGEQYF. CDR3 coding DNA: TGTGCCAGCACCCAACTCGCGAGCGGGGAGCAGTACTTC.

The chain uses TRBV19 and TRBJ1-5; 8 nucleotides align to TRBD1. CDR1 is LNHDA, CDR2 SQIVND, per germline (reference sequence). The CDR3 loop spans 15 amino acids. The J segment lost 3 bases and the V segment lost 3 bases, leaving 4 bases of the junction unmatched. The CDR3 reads CASSMWQGANQPQHF. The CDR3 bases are TGTGCCAGTAGTATGTGGCAGGGGGCCAATCAGCCCCAGCATTTT.

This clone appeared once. This chain's CDR3 is CASSDRGRYSGNTIYF. The CDR3 DNA reads as TGTGCCAGCAGTGACAGGGGCCGCTACTCTGGAAACACCATATATTTT. The chain couples TRBV6-1 to TRBJ1-3; tentative D call: TRBD1 (6 bases). The V end lost 3 bases, the J end lost 0 bases, and 12 bases lay between the germline ends. The CDR3 is made up of 16 amino acids. Germline loops: CDR1 MNHNS, CDR2 SASEGT.

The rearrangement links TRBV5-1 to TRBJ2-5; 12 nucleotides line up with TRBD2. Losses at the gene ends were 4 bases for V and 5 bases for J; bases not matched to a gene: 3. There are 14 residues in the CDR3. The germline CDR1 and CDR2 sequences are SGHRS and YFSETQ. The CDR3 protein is CASSPLAGGETQYF. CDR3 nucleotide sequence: TGCGCCAGCAGCCCCCTAGCGGGGGGGGAGACCCAGTACTTC. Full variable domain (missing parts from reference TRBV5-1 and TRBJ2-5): KAGVTQTPRYLIKTRGQQVTLSCSPISGHRSVSWYQQTPGQGLQFLFEYFSETQRNKGNFPGRFSGRQFSNSRSEMNVSTLELGDSALYLCASSPLAGGETQYFGPGTRLLVL.

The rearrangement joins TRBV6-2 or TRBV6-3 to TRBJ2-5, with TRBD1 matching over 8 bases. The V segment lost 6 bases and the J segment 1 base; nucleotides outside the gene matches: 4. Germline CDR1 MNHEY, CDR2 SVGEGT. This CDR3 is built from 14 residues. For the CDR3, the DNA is TGTGCCAGCAGCCCACAGGGGGGCCAAGAGACCCAGTACTTC. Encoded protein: CASSPQGGQETQYF.